Described below is a single T cell receptor (beta chain) sequence and its context. The sample originates from a study of blood T cell repertoires in COVID-19. This CDR3 is built from 14 residues. From germline, CDR1 is LGHNA and CDR2 YSLEER. Trimming pared 0 bases from V and 6 bases from J, leaving 11 bases between. Data came from immunoSEQ multiplex PCR; TCRdb stores just in-frame clones and leaves some out. The sample carries a few hundred thousand clones, about 82% recorded once. Material: peripheral blood. The source is a woman at least 80 years old with acute or convalescent COVID-19. The genes are TRBV4-3 and TRBJ1-2; a weak D match, TRBD1 (5 bases). For the CDR3, the DNA is TGCGCCAGCAGCCAAGATTATCCAGGGAATGGCTACACCTTC. Translation: CASSQDYPGNGYTF.